These 8 T cell receptor beta chains came from one sample sequenced in a study of blood T cell repertoires in COVID-19. Assay: immunoSEQ multiplex PCR; the TCRdb copy retains only in-frame clones and omits some. The sample has under 300,000 clones; roughly 88% are singletons. Sequencing was carried out using PBMCs or T cells enriched from blood (not recorded which). The receptors shown here come from a woman aged 45-65 years who had recovered from COVID-19.

CDR3 nucleotide sequence: TGCGCCAGCAGCTCCGGACAGCGCTCCTACAATGAGCAGTTCTTC. Translated: CASSSGQRSYNEQFF. The V gene is TRBV5-1, the J gene TRBJ2-1; maybe TRBD1 (6 bases). Germline-derived CDR1 and CDR2 are SGHRS and YFSETQ. The CDR3 covers 15 residues. The V and J ends lost 3 bases and 0 bases respectively, with 10 bases between them. Using reference TRBV5-1 and TRBJ2-1 for the parts outside the CDR3, the full variable domain is KAGVTQTPRYLIKTRGQQVTLSCSPISGHRSVSWYQQTPGQGLQFLFEYFSETQRNKGNFPGRFSGRQFSNSRSEMNVSTLELGDSALYLCASSSGQRSYNEQFFGPGTRLTVL.

V usage is TRBV28 and J usage is TRBJ2-1; 14 nucleotides match TRBD2. The CDR3 has 16 residues. V dropped 4 bases and J dropped 9; count of bases not matched to a gene: 8. CDR1 is MDHEN and CDR2 is SYDVKM in the germline V gene. CDR3 nucleotides: TGTGCCAGCAGTTCATTACCGGGACTAGCGGGAGTTGAGCAGTTCTTC. Protein product: CASSSLPGLAGVEQFF. Full variable domain (outside the CDR3, taken from reference TRBV28 and TRBJ2-1): DVKVTQSSRYLVKRTGEKVFLECVQDMDHENMFWYRQDPGLGLRLIYFSYDVKMKEKGDIPEGYSVSREKKERFSLILESASTNQTSMYLCASSSLPGLAGVEQFFGPGTRLTVL.

The CDR3 coding sequence is TGCGCCAGCAGCTTGAGTCCGACAGAGGAGTCTGGAAACACCATATATTTT. Translating it yields CASSLSPTEESGNTIYF. The chain joins TRBV5-1 to TRBJ1-3; maybe TRBD1 (5 bases). V lost 1 base, J lost 1 base, and 15 bases lay in between. The V gene's germline CDR1 is SGHRS and CDR2 YFSETQ. The CDR3 is made up of 17 amino acids.

This clone came up a few times. The chain is built from TRBV7-2 and TRBJ2-5; D might be TRBD1 (5 bases). The CDR3 spans 17 residues. Per the germline V gene, CDR1 is SGHTA and CDR2 is FQGNSA. Between the trimmed V and J ends, which lost 4 bases and 2 bases, there was a span of 20 bases. DNA of the CDR3: TGTGCCAGCAGCTCATCAGGGTATCCGGCCCCGCAAGAGACCCAGTACTTC. Encoded protein: CASSSSGYPAPQETQYF.

The chain uses TRBV3-1 (or the pseudogene TRBV3-2) and TRBJ1-2; D is possibly TRBD1 (6 bases). Germline V CDR1 and CDR2: LGHDT, YNNKEL (reference sequence). V dropped 1 base and J dropped 5 bases, with 17 bases sitting between them. The CDR3 consists of 16 residues. CDR3 residues: CASSQVGGGAKYGYTF. CDR3 nucleotide sequence: TGTGCCAGCAGCCAAGTCGGTGGGGGCGCGAAGTATGGCTACACCTTC.

The rearrangement links TRBV29-1 to TRBJ2-1; the match to TRBD1 covers 11 bases. Germline loops: CDR1 SQVTM, CDR2 ANQGSEA. J was trimmed by 7 bases and V by 4 bases; bases with no gene match: 6. This CDR3 has 14 residues. This CDR3 is CSVGMGQGVNEQFF. The CDR3, as DNA: TGCAGCGTTGGAATGGGACAGGGGGTGAATGAGCAGTTCTTC.

V gene TRBV5-6 combines with J gene TRBJ2-7; D is perhaps TRBD2 (6 bases). The length of the CDR3 is 17 residues. The V gene lost 3 bases and the J gene lost 0 bases, with 19 bases spanning the gap. The germline V gene encodes CDR1 SGHDT and CDR2 YYEEEE. In DNA form, the CDR3 reads TGTGCCAGCAGCTGGGGAATCGGAGGGAGTCTCTCCTACGAGCAGTACTTC. This sequence encodes CASSWGIGGSLSYEQYF.

The V and J genes are TRBV27 and TRBJ1-1; D is unresolved. The CDR3 contains 15 residues. Germline CDR1 MNHEY, CDR2 SMNVEV (reference sequence). Trimming removed 6 bases from V and 4 bases from J, with 18 bases in between. The CDR3 coding sequence is TGTGCCAGCAGGTGGTTGGGCGGGGTGGCCACTGAAGCTTTCTTT. Translated: CASRWLGGVATEAFF.